The rows below give T cell receptor beta chains drawn from one sample of a study of blood T cell repertoires in COVID-19. Profiling relied on immunoSEQ multiplex PCR, and the TCRdb table lists in-frame clones only, not all of them. The sample lists around 130,000 clones, around 83% occurring once. Sequenced sample: PBMCs or T cells enriched from blood (not recorded which). These receptor sequences come from a man aged 25 to 40 who had recovered from COVID-19. Both conserved end residues are part of each CDR3. D genes are given only for firm matches. A row's size may be missing; if present it is once, few, many or a size class.

once	TRBD1	TRBJ2-5	TRBV5-6	CASSWGQGETQYF	TGTGCCAGCAGCTGGGGACAGGGTGAGACCCAGTACTTC
NA	NA	TRBJ2-3	TRBV7-9	CASSLGQPTDTQYF	TGTGCCAGCAGCTTAGGACAGCCCACAGATACGCAGTATTTT
once	NA	TRBJ1-1	TRBV4-1	CASRLGLVAGNTEAFF	TGCGCCAGCAGATTGGGACTGGTGGCTGGGAACACTGAAGCTTTCTTT
NA	NA	TRBJ2-2	TRBV27	CASSLLDSRTGELFF	TGTGCCAGCAGTTTACTGGACTCAAGGACCGGGGAGCTGTTTTTT
NA	TRBD2	TRBJ2-2	TRBV11-3	CASSPGAASGKFGELFF	TGTGCCAGCAGCCCAGGGGCGGCTAGCGGGAAGTTCGGGGAGCTGTTTTTT
NA	TRBD2	TRBJ2-3	TRBV11-3	CASSLGGLAVHPSTDTQYF	TGTGCCAGCAGCTTGGGGGGACTAGCGGTGCATCCTAGCACAGATACGCAGTATTTT
NA	TRBD2	TRBJ2-3	TRBV7-8	CASSLSGGTDTQYF	TGTGCCAGCAGCTTGAGCGGGGGCACAGATACGCAGTATTTT
NA	NA	TRBJ2-1	TRBV5-1	CASSPGGSSYNEQFF	TGCGCCAGCAGCCCCGGGGGAAGCTCCTACAATGAGCAGTTCTTC
NA	NA	TRBJ2-2	TRBV5-1	CASSLDGGSGELFF	TGCGCCAGCAGCTTGGACGGGGGAAGTGGGGAGCTGTTTTTT
NA	NA	TRBJ1-1	TRBV9	CASSPPTTRGDEAFF	TGTGCCAGCAGCCCACCCACTACACGGGGAGATGAAGCTTTCTTT
NA	NA	TRBJ2-5	TRBV6-1	CASSEGGGLGTQYF	TGTGCCAGCAGTGAAGGGGGGGGCTTGGGGACCCAGTACTTC
NA	TRBD1	TRBJ2-7	TRBV5-1	CASSLGQGSTYEQYF	TGCGCCAGCAGCTTGGGACAGGGAAGTACTTACGAGCAGTACTTC
NA	TRBD1	TRBJ2-7	TRBV4-1	CASSPRQGPSYEQYF	TGCGCCAGCAGCCCACGACAGGGGCCTTCCTACGAGCAGTACTTC
NA	TRBD1	TRBJ1-5	TRBV18	CASSEEDRAERNQPQHF	TGTGCCAGCTCAGAAGAGGACAGGGCCGAACGGAATCAGCCCCAGCATTTT
NA	NA	TRBJ1-5	TRBV5-6	CASSPYQPQHF	TGTGCCAGCAGCCCCTATCAGCCCCAGCATTTT
once	NA	TRBJ1-5	TRBV10-3	CAISGRVDQPQHF	TGTGCCATCAGTGGTAGAGTCGATCAGCCCCAGCATTTT
NA	TRBD1	TRBJ1-4	TRBV2	CASKDRGANEKLFF	TGTGCCAGCAAAGACAGGGGGGCTAATGAAAAACTGTTTTTT
NA	NA	TRBJ1-1	TRBV11-1	CASSDPVDTEAFF	TGTGCCAGCAGCGATCCAGTGGACACTGAAGCTTTCTTT
NA	NA	TRBJ2-1	TRBV7-9	CASSLDYSGYNEQFF	TGTGCCAGCAGCTTAGACTATTCGGGTTACAATGAGCAGTTCTTC
few	TRBD2	TRBJ2-3	TRBV2	CASSGLAGTDTQYF	TGTGCCAGCAGTGGACTAGCGGGCACAGATACGCAGTATTTT
few	NA	TRBJ1-4	TRBV30	CAWSVLGGANNEKLFF	TGTGCCTGGAGTGTGCTTGGGGGGGCAAACAATGAAAAACTGTTTTTT
NA	TRBD2	TRBJ2-7	TRBV5-3	CVRSPGTSASYEQYF	TGTGTCAGAAGCCCTGGGACTAGCGCGTCCTACGAGCAGTACTTC
NA	TRBD1	TRBJ1-5	TRBV2	CASSGTDYSNQPQHF	TGTGCCAGCAGCGGGACAGATTATAGCAATCAGCCCCAGCATTTT
NA	NA	TRBJ2-3	TRBV6-5	CASRPTSVDTQYF	TGTGCCAGCAGACCGACTAGTGTAGATACGCAGTATTTT
NA	NA	TRBJ1-1	TRBV19	CASSIVGGDTEAFF	TGTGCCAGTAGTATAGTGGGGGGTGACACTGAAGCTTTCTTT
NA	NA	TRBJ1-4	TRBV2	CASSLRGTDNEKLFF	TGTGCCAGCAGTCTAAGGGGCACCGATAATGAAAAACTGTTTTTT
NA	TRBD1	TRBJ1-5	TRBV7-9	CASSLSRTGDDNQPQHF	TGTGCCAGCAGCTTAAGTCGGACAGGGGATGACAATCAGCCCCAGCATTTT
NA	NA	TRBJ1-6	TRBV3-1/TRBV3-2	CASSQSRSYSPLHF	TGTGCCAGCAGCCAATCCCGAAGCTATTCACCCCTCCACTTT
NA	NA	TRBJ2-5	TRBV18	CASSPGSQETQYF	TGTGCCAGCTCACCAGGCAGCCAAGAGACCCAGTACTTC
NA	NA	TRBJ2-2	TRBV4-1	CASSQGWPGVITGELFF	TGCGCCAGCAGCCAAGGTTGGCCAGGGGTCATCACCGGGGAGCTGTTTTTT
NA	TRBD2	TRBJ2-1	TRBV27	CASSSTSGAYNEQFF	TGTGCCAGCAGTTCCACTAGCGGAGCCTACAATGAGCAGTTCTTC
NA	TRBD1	TRBJ2-3	TRBV6-5	CASSLFRTGADTQYF	TGTGCCAGCAGTCTTTTTAGGACAGGTGCAGATACGCAGTATTTT
few	TRBD2	TRBJ2-6	TRBV27	CASRLAGASSGANVLTF	TGTGCCAGCAGACTAGCGGGGGCTAGCTCTGGGGCCAACGTCCTGACTTTC
once	NA	TRBJ2-5	TRBV21-1	CASSNRERTSGRAGETQYF	TGTGCCAGCAGCAATCGGGAAAGGACTAGCGGGAGGGCCGGAGAGACCCAGTACTTC
NA	TRBD2	TRBJ2-3	TRBV11-2	CASSSTRSGRRDTQYF	TGTGCCAGCAGCTCAACTCGTAGCGGGAGAAGGGATACGCAGTATTTT
NA	TRBD1	TRBJ1-1	TRBV7-6	CASSLATGQGNTEAFF	TGTGCCAGCAGCTTAGCGACAGGACAGGGGAACACTGAAGCTTTCTTT
NA	NA	TRBJ2-1	TRBV14	CASSYLLAAEQFF	TGTGCCAGCAGCTACTTACTAGCCGCTGAGCAGTTCTTC
NA	NA	TRBJ1-1	TRBV12-3/TRBV12-4	CASSLGAGEAFF	TGTGCCAGCAGTTTAGGGGCGGGTGAAGCTTTCTTT
NA	TRBD2	TRBJ2-1	TRBV10-1	CASSEAPGLGDEQFF	TGCGCCAGCAGTGAGGCTCCGGGACTAGGAGATGAGCAGTTCTTC
NA	NA	TRBJ2-1	TRBV14	CASSLEGSYNEQFF	TGTGCCAGCAGCCTTGAGGGCTCCTACAATGAGCAGTTCTTC
NA	NA	TRBJ2-4	TRBV5-1	CASSPQVAKNIQYF	TGCGCCAGCAGTCCGCAAGTAGCCAAAAACATTCAGTATTTC
NA	TRBD2	TRBJ2-3	TRBV9	CASTPGLASDTQYF	TGTGCCAGCACTCCGGGACTAGCCTCAGATACGCAGTATTTT
once	NA	TRBJ1-2	TRBV11-2	CASRGFAGPNYGYTF	TGTGCCAGCAGGGGCTTTGCGGGTCCTAACTATGGCTACACCTTC
once	TRBD1	TRBJ2-7	TRBV6-5	CARRNRDSYYEQYF	TGTGCCAGAAGAAACCGGGACAGTTACTACGAGCAGTACTTC
NA	TRBD1	TRBJ1-2	TRBV10-3	CAISAAGQGGYGYTF	TGTGCCATCAGTGCCGCGGGACAGGGTGGCTATGGCTACACCTTC
NA	TRBD2	TRBJ2-3	TRBV11-2	CASSLTSGGADTQYF	TGTGCCAGCAGCTTAACTAGCGGGGGGGCAGATACGCAGTATTTT
once	TRBD1	TRBJ2-5	TRBV29-1	CSAQGAWETQYF	TGCAGCGCTCAGGGGGCGTGGGAGACCCAGTACTTC
NA	TRBD2	TRBJ2-1	TRBV24-1	CATLAGGPNEQFF	TGTGCCACCCTAGCGGGAGGGCCCAATGAGCAGTTCTTC
NA	NA	TRBJ2-2	TRBV30	CAWRAGGTGELFF	TGTGCCTGGAGGGCAGGGGGGACCGGGGAGCTGTTTTTT
NA	TRBD2	TRBJ2-7	TRBV18	CASSPTSGRSYEQYF	TGTGCCAGCTCCCCGACTAGCGGGAGATCCTACGAGCAGTACTTC
NA	TRBD1	TRBJ2-1	TRBV19	CASSSTGVDNEQFF	TGTGCCAGTAGTTCGACAGGGGTTGACAATGAGCAGTTCTTC
NA	NA	TRBJ1-5	TRBV29-1	CSVETGNSNQPQHF	TGCAGCGTTGAAACGGGGAACAGTAATCAGCCCCAGCATTTT
few	NA	TRBJ1-2	TRBV10-3	CAIGRQEANYGYTF	TGTGCCATCGGGAGGCAAGAAGCTAACTATGGCTACACCTTC
NA	NA	TRBJ1-2	TRBV29-1	CSVDPLVTRNYGYTF	TGCAGCGTTGACCCTTTGGTCACCCGGAACTATGGCTACACCTTC
NA	TRBD1	TRBJ1-6	TRBV19	CASSIVSAGTAYNSPLHF	TGTGCCAGTAGTATCGTATCAGCCGGGACAGCCTATAATTCACCCCTCCACTTT
many	TRBD1	TRBJ1-6	TRBV2	CASSESGQGVQALHF	TGTGCCAGCAGTGAGTCGGGACAGGGTGTTCAGGCCCTCCACTTT
NA	NA	TRBJ2-7	TRBV3-1/TRBV3-2	CASSQAHEQYF	TGTGCCAGCAGCCAAGCTCACGAGCAGTACTTC
NA	NA	TRBJ1-2	TRBV6-6	CASSPTGNYGYTF	TGTGCCAGCAGTCCCACAGGGAACTATGGCTACACCTTC